Presented here are 14 T cell receptor beta chains from one specimen sequenced in a study of control samples from healthy donors and cancer patients. Produced via immunoSEQ multiplex PCR; TCRdb's table is partial and in-frame only. Of under 450,000 clones listed, approximately 92% are singletons. Sequenced material: PBMCs. The receptors come from a man aged 35-49 years with head and neck cancer.

The rearrangement joins TRBV9 to TRBJ2-7; D gene ambiguous. The V gene lost 4 bases and the J gene lost 3 bases, with 14 bases spanning the gap. CDR1 and CDR2 from the germline V gene are SGDLS and YYNGEE. The CDR3 is made up of 14 amino acids. CDR3 protein: CASSSTGPGYEQYF. The CDR3 region has the DNA TGTGCCAGCAGCTCCACTGGTCCAGGCTACGAGCAGTACTTC.

This clone was observed once. The chain joins TRBV5-1 to TRBJ2-7, with TRBD2 as a possible D gene (7 bases). From germline, CDR1 is SGHRS and CDR2 YFSETQ. V was clipped by 1 base and J by 6 bases, with 20 bases between them. The CDR3 runs 16 residues. The CDR3 DNA reads as TGCGCCAGCAGCTTGTTGAGCGGGACACGGAATGGCGAGCAGTACTTC. As protein: CASSLLSGTRNGEQYF.

The rearrangement joins TRBV9 to TRBJ2-1, with TRBD2 matching over 8 bases. The CDR3 contains 15 residues. Germline CDR1 SGDLS, CDR2 YYNGEE. V lost 3 bases and J lost 9; bases outside the gene matches: 11. This CDR3 is CASSGSGRSIGEQFF. CDR3 DNA: TGTGCCAGCAGCGGCAGCGGGAGATCGATCGGTGAGCAGTTCTTC.

This CDR3 is CASSYSVRALGYTF. The CDR3 DNA reads as TGTGCCAGCAGTTACTCCGTCAGGGCACTTGGCTACACCTTC. The chain links TRBV6-6 to TRBJ1-2, with D possibly being TRBD1 (5 bases). The V gene lost 0 bases and the J gene lost 7 bases, with 12 bases spanning the gap. CDR3 length: 14 amino acids. The germline V gene has CDR1 MNHNY and CDR2 SVGAGI (reference sequence).

Concerning this clone: At one end the junction does not follow the germline gene, possibly because of a read error. The rearrangement links TRBV28 to TRBJ2-7, with D perhaps matching TRBD1 (5 bases). The CDR3 has 12 residues. Germline CDR1 and CDR2: MDHEN and SYDVKM. The CDR3 reads CASSTGFYEISF. The CDR3 nucleotides read TGTGCCAGCAGTACAGGCTTCTACGAGATTTCGTTC.

The gene calls are TRBV28 and TRBJ2-7; 10 bases agree with TRBD2. The CDR3 spans 17 residues. V was clipped by 2 bases and J by 3 bases; unmatched bases: 10. The germline CDR1 and CDR2 sequences are MDHEN and SYDVKM. CDR3 nucleotides: TGTGCCAGCAGTTTAAATGGAGCGGGGGGGCGGAGCTACGAGCAGTACTTC. This codes for CASSLNGAGGRSYEQYF.

The rearrangement links TRBV6-6 to TRBJ1-1; tentative D call: TRBD1 (5 bases). The V and J ends lost 5 bases and 3 bases respectively, with 10 bases between them. The CDR3 length is 13 residues. Germline V gives CDR1 MNHNY, CDR2 SVGAGI (reference sequence). The CDR3 DNA sequence: TGTGCCAGCAGTACGCAGGGCCACACTGAAGCTTTCTTT. This translates into CASSTQGHTEAFF.

The CDR3 reads CAISETGVYGYTF. Written as DNA, the CDR3 is TGTGCCATCAGTGAGACAGGGGTGTATGGCTACACCTTC. The V call is TRBV10-3, the J call TRBJ1-2, with 7 bases identical to TRBD1. The V segment lost 2 bases and the J segment 5 bases; nucleotides outside the gene matches: 2. Germline V gene lookup returns CDR1 ENHRY and CDR2 SYGVKD. The CDR3 has 13 residues.

V gene TRBV30 combines with J gene TRBJ1-1, with D perhaps matching TRBD1 (5 bases). Germline lookup yields CDR1 GTSNPN and CDR2 SVGIG (reference sequence). V was clipped by 4 bases and J by 1 base, with 13 bases between them. CDR3 length: 14 residues. The CDR3 sequence is CAWTTGTENTEAFF. The CDR3, as DNA: TGTGCCTGGACCACCGGGACCGAGAACACTGAAGCTTTCTTT.

This sequence joins TRBV27 and TRBJ2-7; 11 nucleotides align to TRBD1. Trimming at V came to 7 bases and at J to 4 bases, leaving 18 bases not matched to a gene. The CDR3 contains 18 residues. The germline CDR1 and CDR2 sequences are MNHEY and SMNVEV (reference sequence). CDR3 nucleotide sequence: TGTGCCAGCACCTTTAGGCGTGGACAGGGGGCAAGTACTTACGAGCAGTACTTC. This codes for CASTFRRGQGASTYEQYF.

The chain combines TRBV7-9 with TRBJ2-1; maybe TRBD2 (6 bases). Trimming removed 5 bases at V and 6 bases at J, with 14 bases between. Germline V gene sequence: CDR1 SEHNR, CDR2 FQNEAQ (reference sequence). There are 14 residues in the CDR3. Here the CDR3 reads CASSPWLASNEQFF. In DNA, the CDR3 is TGTGCCAGCAGCCCTTGGCTAGCGAGCAATGAGCAGTTCTTC.

The chain uses TRBV11-3 and TRBJ2-7, with 13 positions matching TRBD2. The V and J ends lost 0 bases and 0 bases, in that order; junction bases with no gene match: 8. There are 19 residues in the CDR3. Per germline, CDR1 SGHNT and CDR2 YENEEA. The chain's CDR3 is CASSLDPTSGRDISYEQYF. The CDR3 nucleotides are TGTGCCAGCAGCTTAGATCCCACTAGCGGGAGGGACATCTCCTACGAGCAGTACTTC.

The V gene is TRBV5-1, the J gene TRBJ1-1, with 9 bases identical to TRBD1. V was clipped by 4 bases and J by 4 bases; unmatched bases: 8. The CDR3 is made up of 15 amino acids. Germline V gene lookup returns CDR1 SGHRS and CDR2 YFSETQ. The CDR3 DNA reads TGCGCCAGCAGCCCCCTGACAGGGGGGGGCACTGAAGCTTTCTTT. Translating it yields CASSPLTGGGTEAFF.

The chain joins TRBV28 to TRBJ1-1; D unclear. Trimming shortened V by 6 bases and J by 3 bases, and 11 bases separated the two germline ends. The CDR3 extends over 13 amino acids. Germline V lookup: CDR1 MDHEN, CDR2 SYDVKM. The CDR3 region has the DNA TGTGCCAGCAGCCCCCTTCCCGACACTGAAGCTTTCTTT. It is translated as CASSPLPDTEAFF.